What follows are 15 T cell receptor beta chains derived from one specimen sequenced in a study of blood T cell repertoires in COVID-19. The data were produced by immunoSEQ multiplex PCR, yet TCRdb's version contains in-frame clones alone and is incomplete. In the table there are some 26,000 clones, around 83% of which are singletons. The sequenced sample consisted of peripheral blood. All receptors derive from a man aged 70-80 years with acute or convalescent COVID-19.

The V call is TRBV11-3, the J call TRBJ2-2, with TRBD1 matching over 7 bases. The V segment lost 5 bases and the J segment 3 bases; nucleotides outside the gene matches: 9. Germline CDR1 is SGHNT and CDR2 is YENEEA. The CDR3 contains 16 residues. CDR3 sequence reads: CASSRQGGPDTGELFF. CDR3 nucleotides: TGTGCCAGCAGCCGACAGGGCGGGCCGGACACCGGGGAGCTGTTTTTT. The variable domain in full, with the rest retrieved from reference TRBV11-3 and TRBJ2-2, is EAGVVQSPRYKIIEKKQPVAFWCNPISGHNTLYWYLQNLGQGPELLIRYENEEAVDDSQLPKDRFSAERLKGVDSTLKIQPAELGDSAVYLCASSRQGGPDTGELFFGEGSRLTVL.

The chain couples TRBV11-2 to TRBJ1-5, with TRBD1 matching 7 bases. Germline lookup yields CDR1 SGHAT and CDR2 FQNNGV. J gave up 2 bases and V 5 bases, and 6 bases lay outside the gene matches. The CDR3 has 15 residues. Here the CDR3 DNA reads TGTGCCAGCAGCCCGAACAGGGGAGGCAATCAGCCCCAGCATTTT. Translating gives CASSPNRGGNQPQHF.

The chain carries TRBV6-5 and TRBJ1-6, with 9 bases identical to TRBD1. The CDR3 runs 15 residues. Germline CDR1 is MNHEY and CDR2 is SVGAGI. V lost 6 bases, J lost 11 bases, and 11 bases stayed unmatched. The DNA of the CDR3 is TGTGCCAGCAGGTCTCCGGGACAGGGACACGCACCCCTCCACTTT. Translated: CASRSPGQGHAPLHF.

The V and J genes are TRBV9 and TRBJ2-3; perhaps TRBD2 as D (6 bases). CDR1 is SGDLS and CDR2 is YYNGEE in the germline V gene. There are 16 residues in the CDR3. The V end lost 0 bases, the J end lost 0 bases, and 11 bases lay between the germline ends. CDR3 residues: CASSVAAGNSTDTQYF. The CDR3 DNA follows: TGTGCCAGCAGCGTAGCGGCGGGGAATAGCACAGATACGCAGTATTTT.

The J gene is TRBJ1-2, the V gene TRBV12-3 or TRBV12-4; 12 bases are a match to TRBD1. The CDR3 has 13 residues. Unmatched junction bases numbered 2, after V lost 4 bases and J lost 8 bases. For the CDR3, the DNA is TGTGCCAGCAGTTCCGGGACAGGGGGCGGCTACACCTTC. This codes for CASSSGTGGGYTF.

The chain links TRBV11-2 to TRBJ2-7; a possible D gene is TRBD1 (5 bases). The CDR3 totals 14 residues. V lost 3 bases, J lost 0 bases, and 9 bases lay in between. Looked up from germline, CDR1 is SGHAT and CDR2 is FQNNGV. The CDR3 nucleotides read TGTGCCAGCAGCTTCTCGGACAACTCCTACGAGCAGTACTTC. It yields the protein CASSFSDNSYEQYF.

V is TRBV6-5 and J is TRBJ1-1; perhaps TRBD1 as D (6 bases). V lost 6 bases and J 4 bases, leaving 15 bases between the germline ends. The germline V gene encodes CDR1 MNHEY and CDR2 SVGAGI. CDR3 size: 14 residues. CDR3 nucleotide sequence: TGTGCCAGCAGCCGAAAGGGGGTGGGCACTGAAGCTTTCTTT. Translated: CASSRKGVGTEAFF.

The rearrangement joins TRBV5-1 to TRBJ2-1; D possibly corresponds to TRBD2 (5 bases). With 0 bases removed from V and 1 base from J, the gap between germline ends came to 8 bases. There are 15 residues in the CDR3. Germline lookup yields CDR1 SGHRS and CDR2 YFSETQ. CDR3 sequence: CASSLDRGSYNEQFF. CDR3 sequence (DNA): TGCGCCAGCAGCTTGGATCGGGGTTCCTACAATGAGCAGTTCTTC.

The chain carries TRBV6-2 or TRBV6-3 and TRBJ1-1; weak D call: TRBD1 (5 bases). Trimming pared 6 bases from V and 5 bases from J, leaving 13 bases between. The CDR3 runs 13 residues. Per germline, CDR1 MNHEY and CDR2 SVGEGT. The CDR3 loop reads CASSDQGNTEAFF. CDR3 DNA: TGTGCCAGCAGCGACCAGGGAAATACTGAAGCTTTCTTT.

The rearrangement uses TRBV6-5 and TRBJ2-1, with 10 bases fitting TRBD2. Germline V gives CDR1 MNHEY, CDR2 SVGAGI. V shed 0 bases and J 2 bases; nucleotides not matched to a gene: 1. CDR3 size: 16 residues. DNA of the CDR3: TGTGCCAGCAGTTACTCCAGCGGGGGGGCCTACAATGAGCAGTTCTTC. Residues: CASSYSSGGAYNEQFF.

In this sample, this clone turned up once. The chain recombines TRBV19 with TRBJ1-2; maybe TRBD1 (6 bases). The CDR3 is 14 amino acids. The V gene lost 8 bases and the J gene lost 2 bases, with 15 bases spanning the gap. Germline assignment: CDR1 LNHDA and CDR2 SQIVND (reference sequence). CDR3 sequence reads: CASLKAQGNYGYTF. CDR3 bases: TGTGCCAGTCTCAAAGCCCAGGGGAACTATGGCTACACCTTC.

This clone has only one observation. CDR3 sequence (DNA): TGTGCCAGCAGCCCTTACGGTCCTCCTAGCACAGATACGCAGTATTTT. It encodes CASSPYGPPSTDTQYF. V gene TRBV14 combines with J gene TRBJ2-3; D is undetermined. The germline V gene has CDR1 SGHDN and CDR2 FVKESK. The CDR3 consists of 16 residues. Trimming took 4 bases from V and 0 from J, leaving 14 bases between them. Drawing the rest from reference TRBV14 and TRBJ2-3, the complete variable domain is EAGVTQFPSHSVIEKGQTVTLRCDPISGHDNLYWYRRVMGKEIKFLLHFVKESKQDESGMPNNRFLAERTGGTYSTLKVQPAELEDSGVYFCASSPYGPPSTDTQYFGPGTRLTVL.

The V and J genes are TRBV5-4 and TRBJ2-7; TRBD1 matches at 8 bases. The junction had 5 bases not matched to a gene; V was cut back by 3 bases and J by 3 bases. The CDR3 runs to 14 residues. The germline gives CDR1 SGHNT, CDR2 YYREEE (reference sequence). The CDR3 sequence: CASSSGTGDYEQYF. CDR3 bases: TGTGCCAGCAGCTCCGGGACAGGCGACTACGAGCAGTACTTC.

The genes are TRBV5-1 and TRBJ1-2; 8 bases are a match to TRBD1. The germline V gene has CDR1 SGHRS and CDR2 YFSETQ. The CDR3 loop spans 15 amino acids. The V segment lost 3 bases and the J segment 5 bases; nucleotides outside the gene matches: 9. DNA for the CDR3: TGCGCCAGCAGCTCGACAACAGGGGGGACTTATGGCTACACCTTC. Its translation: CASSSTTGGTYGYTF.

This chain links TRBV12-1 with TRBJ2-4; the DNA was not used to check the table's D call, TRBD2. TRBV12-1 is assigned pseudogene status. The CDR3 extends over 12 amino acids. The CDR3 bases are TGTGCCAGCAGCTGCCGAGTAAACATTCAGTACTTC. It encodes CASSCRVNIQYF.